The source of this T cell receptor beta chain is a study of T cells in localized non-small cell lung cancer. The study's findings and limits: Appearing in adjacent lung were a median about 50 of the top 100 tumor clones.

The assay was immunoSEQ multiplex PCR, and TCRdb's table has in-frame clones only and misses some. This table has some 1,700 clones, almost 30% appearing once. Turning to this clone: Its matching antigen is unknown.

Germline V gives CDR1 LNHDA, CDR2 SQIVND (reference sequence). The CDR3 sequence is 17 residues long. V was clipped by 3 bases and J by 0 bases, with 12 bases between them. Atypia-free lung next to the tumor was sampled at least 2 cm from its margin. This receptor was obtained from a male donor older than 55 with stage II squamous cell lung carcinoma. This chain connects TRBV19 to TRBJ2-6; no definite D call. The sequencing used normal lung tissue next to the tumor, collected before any cancer treatment. CDR3 loop: CASSMTVIISGANVLTF. The CDR3 DNA reads TGTGCCAGTAGTATGACCGTGATTATCTCTGGGGCCAACGTCCTGACTTTC. Complete variable domain (other parts from reference TRBV19 and TRBJ2-6): DGGITQSPKYLFRKEGQNVTLSCEQNLNHDAMYWYRQDPGQGLRLIYYSQIVNDFQKGDIAEGYSVSREKKESFPLTVTSAQKNPTAFYLCASSMTVIISGANVLTFGAGSRLTVL.